What follows are 11 T cell receptor beta chains derived from one specimen sequenced in a study of cytomegalovirus exposure and HLA in healthy donors (dated by TCRdb to between 2016 and 2019). Library construction relied on the immunoSEQ multiplex PCR assay. For the multiplex PCR, a mixture combining 60 forward primers for TCR Vbeta segments and 13 reverse primers for TCR Jbeta segments was used. In its TCRdb copy, this immuneACCESS table keeps in-frame sequences only and misses some clones. Where compared with another copy, unresolved V genes explain less than half of these, and the others have no known cause. The sample table shows 200,000 to 300,000 clones, and approximately 85% are seen once. The ten largest clones represent 1.5% to 2.5% of the sample. Sequencing input: PBMCs. All receptors come from a woman aged 40 to 50 in good health and CMV-seropositive.

The chain combines TRBV5-1 with TRBJ2-5; 8 bases map to TRBD2. The DNA end lines up better with TRBJ2-7; the J call may be wrong. CDR3 length: 14 residues. Per the germline V gene, CDR1 is SGHRS and CDR2 is YFSETQ. Here the CDR3 reads CASSPDSGAYEQYF. CDR3 nucleotides: TGCGCCAGCAGCCCTGATAGCGGGGCCTACGAGCAGTACTTC.

The table lists this clone with a count of one. The CDR3 reads CASSLQGAREKLFF. DNA for the CDR3: TGTGCCAGCAGTTTACAGGGGGCTCGAGAAAAACTGTTTTTT. The genes are TRBV28 and TRBJ1-4; 8 nucleotides agree with TRBD1. The germline V gene has CDR1 MDHEN and CDR2 SYDVKM. V trimming: 2 bases; J trimming: 8 bases; junction bases outside the gene matches: 4. The CDR3 runs to 14 residues.

The chain employs TRBV28 and TRBJ2-7; weak D call: TRBD1 (6 bases). This CDR3 has 15 amino acids. V was shortened by 8 bases and J by 7 bases, with 24 bases between the two germline ends. Germline V gene lookup returns CDR1 MDHEN and CDR2 SYDVKM. CDR3 protein: CASGNRQVRGLEQYF. CDR3 sequence (DNA): TGTGCCAGCGGTAACCGACAGGTTCGAGGTTTAGAGCAGTACTTC.

V and J are TRBV2 and TRBJ2-1, with 10 nucleotides matching TRBD2. Germline V gives CDR1 SNHLY, CDR2 FYNNEI. This CDR3 is 18 amino acids long. Losses at the gene ends were 8 bases for V and 4 bases for J; bases not matched to a gene: 17. The CDR3 DNA is TGTGCCAGCCAGTCTCGTCTAGCGGGAGCCGGTATATACAATGAGCAGTTCTTC. This codes for CASQSRLAGAGIYNEQFF.

The chain employs TRBV29-1 and TRBJ2-3; D is perhaps TRBD1 (6 bases). Trimming cost V 0 bases and J 6 bases, with 13 bases left between them. The germline gives CDR1 SQVTM, CDR2 ANQGSEA. The CDR3 is made up of 14 amino acids. CDR3: CSVEDRGPQDTQYF. The CDR3 nucleotides read TGCAGCGTTGAAGACAGGGGACCGCAGGATACGCAGTATTTT.

V and J are TRBV5-4 and TRBJ2-7, with D perhaps TRBD2 (6 bases). The length of the CDR3 is 16 residues. V was trimmed by 2 bases and J by 0 bases, leaving 15 bases between them. CDR1 is SGHNT, CDR2 YYREEE, per germline (reference sequence). CDR3 coding DNA: TGTGCCAGCAGCTTTGGTAGCGGAGGGAGCTCCTACGAGCAGTACTTC. As protein: CASSFGSGGSSYEQYF.

CDR3 loop: CASSLGGIGGMNTEAFF. CDR3 bases: TGTGCCAGCAGCTTGGGCGGAATCGGGGGGATGAACACTGAAGCTTTCTTT. This chain uses TRBV5-4 with TRBJ1-1; D might be TRBD1 (5 bases). The V gene's germline CDR1 is SGHNT and CDR2 YYREEE (reference sequence). The CDR3 length is 17 residues. V shed 0 bases and J shed 0 bases, with 15 bases lying between them.

This clone was observed once. This CDR3 is CASSPSQASAQPQHF. The CDR3 coding sequence is TGTGCCAGCAGTCCCTCCCAGGCCTCAGCTCAGCCCCAGCATTTT. This chain uses TRBV6-5 with TRBJ1-5, with D unclear. V was pared by 5 bases and J by 6 bases, with 17 bases between. Germline CDR1 MNHEY, CDR2 SVGAGI. This CDR3 region has 15 residues.

The chain has TRBV19 and TRBJ2-5; possible D gene TRBD2, 6 bases. The V gene's germline CDR1 is LNHDA and CDR2 SQIVND (reference sequence). Trimming pared 3 bases from V and 3 bases from J, leaving 11 bases between. CDR3 length: 14 amino acids. As DNA, the CDR3 is TGTGCCAGTAGTATGATGTCGGGGGAAGAGACCCAGTACTTC. Translating gives CASSMMSGEETQYF.

In DNA form, the CDR3 reads TGCAGCGTTGATGGGCCATCCCCCTACAATGAGCAGTTCTTC. Amino acid sequence: CSVDGPSPYNEQFF. The V call is TRBV29-1, the J call TRBJ2-1; D ambiguous. The CDR3 runs to 14 residues. Germline values: CDR1 SQVTM, CDR2 ANQGSEA. Between the trimmed V and J ends, which lost 3 bases and 2 bases, there was a span of 11 bases.

The chain carries TRBV28 and TRBJ1-2; D gene uncertain. The CDR3 covers 12 residues. Germline CDR1 and CDR2: MDHEN and SYDVKM. Trimming removed 3 bases at V and 7 bases at J, with 9 bases between. The CDR3 sequence is CASSLTAGGYTF. CDR3 bases: TGTGCCAGCAGTTTGACTGCCGGTGGCTACACCTTC.